The present T cell receptor (beta chain) was sequenced within a study of control samples from healthy donors and cancer patients. Sequenced by immunoSEQ multiplex PCR; TCRdb stores in-frame clones only, minus some. The sample has about 250,000 clones, over 70% seen once; the top ten hold roughly 13%. The germline gives CDR1 LGHDT, CDR2 YNNKEL (reference sequence). With 3 bases clipped from V and 4 bases from J, the junction kept 11 bases outside the gene matches. CDR3 length: 18 amino acids. The material sequenced was PBMCs. The sequence came from a woman aged 60-70 years with lung cancer. This chain connects TRBV3-1 (or the pseudogene TRBV3-2) to TRBJ2-3; 12 bases align to TRBD2. The CDR3 protein is CASSHGGLAGGVSDTQYF. The CDR3 nucleotides are TGTGCCAGCAGCCACGGCGGCCTAGCGGGGGGGGTGTCAGATACGCAGTATTTT.